This TCR beta chain emerged from a study of cytomegalovirus exposure and HLA in healthy donors. Trimming removed 4 bases from V and 2 bases from J; junction bases left unmatched: 8. The CDR3 totals 16 residues. Germline loops: CDR1 LNHNV, CDR2 YYDKDF (reference sequence). The PCR had 60 Vbeta and 13 Jbeta primers. The data were produced by immunoSEQ multiplex PCR, yet TCRdb's version contains in-frame clones alone and is incomplete. Here the sample spans 150,000 to 200,000 clones, more than 75% being singletons. This receptor was identified in a girl under two years old in good health and CMV-seronegative. V is TRBV15 and J is TRBJ1-5; 7 nucleotides align to TRBD1. Sequencing was carried out using PBMCs. The CDR3 protein is CATSNYRGRGNQPQHF. The CDR3 region has the DNA TGTGCCACCAGCAATTACAGGGGTCGGGGCAATCAGCCCCAGCATTTT.